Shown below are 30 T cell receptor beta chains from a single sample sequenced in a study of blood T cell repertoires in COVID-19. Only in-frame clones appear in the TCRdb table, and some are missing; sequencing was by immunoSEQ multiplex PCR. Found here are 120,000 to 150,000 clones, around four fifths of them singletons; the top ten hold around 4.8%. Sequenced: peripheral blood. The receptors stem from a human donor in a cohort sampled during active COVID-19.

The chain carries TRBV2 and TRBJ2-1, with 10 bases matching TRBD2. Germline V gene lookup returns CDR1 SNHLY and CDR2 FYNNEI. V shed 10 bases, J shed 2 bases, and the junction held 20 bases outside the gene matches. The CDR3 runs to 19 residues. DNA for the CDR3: TGTGCCATTAACCCAGCTAGCGGGAGCCGTCCATCGACCTACAATGAGCAGTTCTTC. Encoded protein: CAINPASGSRPSTYNEQFF.

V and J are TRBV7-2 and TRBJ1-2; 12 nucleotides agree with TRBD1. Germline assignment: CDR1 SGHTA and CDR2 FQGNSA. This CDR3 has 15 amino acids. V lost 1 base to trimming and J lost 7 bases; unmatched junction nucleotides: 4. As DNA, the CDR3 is TGTGCCAGCAGCTTAGGGGACAGGGGGCGAGGTGGCTACACCTTC. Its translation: CASSLGDRGRGGYTF.

The CDR3, as DNA: TGCGCCAGCAGTCAGTCGCAGGGGGACGAATATTCCTACGAGCAGTACTTC. As protein: CASSQSQGDEYSYEQYF. The rearrangement joins TRBV23-1 to TRBJ2-7; 7 bases agree with TRBD1. TRBV23-1 is filed as an ORF, its function uncertain. Trimming removed 3 bases from V and 1 base from J; junction bases left unmatched: 12. The CDR3 spans 17 residues.

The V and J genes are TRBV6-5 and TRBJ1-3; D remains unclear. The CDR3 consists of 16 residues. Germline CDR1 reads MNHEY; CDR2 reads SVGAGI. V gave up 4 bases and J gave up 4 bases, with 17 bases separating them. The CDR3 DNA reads TGTGCCAGCAGTTTGGTGGGAGGGATCTCCGGAAACACCATATATTTT. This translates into CASSLVGGISGNTIYF.

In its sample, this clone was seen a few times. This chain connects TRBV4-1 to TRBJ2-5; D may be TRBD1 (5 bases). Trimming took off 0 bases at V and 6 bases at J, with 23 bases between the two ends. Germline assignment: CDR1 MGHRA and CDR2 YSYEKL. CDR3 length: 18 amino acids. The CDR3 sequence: CASSQEDTTAYLMQTQYF. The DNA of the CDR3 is TGCGCCAGCAGCCAAGAGGATACGACAGCCTATCTCATGCAGACCCAGTACTTC.

For the CDR3, the DNA is TGTGCCAGCAGCTTAGTTTCGGGGGGTGTTGCGTACGAGCAGTACTTC. It translates to CASSLVSGGVAYEQYF. J is TRBJ2-7 and V is TRBV11-2; TRBD2 agrees at 7 bases. Germline CDR1 and CDR2: SGHAT and FQNNGV. The CDR3 is 16 residues long. The junction had 10 bases not matched to a gene; V was cut back by 1 base and J by 4 bases.

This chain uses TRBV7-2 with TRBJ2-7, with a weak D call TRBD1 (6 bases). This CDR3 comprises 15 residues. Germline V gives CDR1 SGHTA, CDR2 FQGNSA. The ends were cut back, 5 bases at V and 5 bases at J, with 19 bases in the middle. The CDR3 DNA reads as TGTGCCAGCAGCCCTCTGACAGGCGCGATCCACGAGCAGTACTTC. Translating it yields CASSPLTGAIHEQYF.

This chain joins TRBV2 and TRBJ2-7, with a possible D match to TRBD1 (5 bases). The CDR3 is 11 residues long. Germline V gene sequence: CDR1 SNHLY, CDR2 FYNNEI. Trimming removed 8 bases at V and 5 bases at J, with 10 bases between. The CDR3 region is CASGRQNEQYV. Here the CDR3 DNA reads TGTGCCAGCGGCAGACAGAACGAGCAGTACGTC.

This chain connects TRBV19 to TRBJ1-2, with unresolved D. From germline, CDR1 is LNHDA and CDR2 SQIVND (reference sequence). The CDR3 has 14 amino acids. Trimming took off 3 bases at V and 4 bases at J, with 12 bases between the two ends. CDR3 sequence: CASSIRDTGYGYTF. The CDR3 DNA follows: TGTGCCAGTAGTATTCGTGATACCGGCTATGGCTACACCTTC.

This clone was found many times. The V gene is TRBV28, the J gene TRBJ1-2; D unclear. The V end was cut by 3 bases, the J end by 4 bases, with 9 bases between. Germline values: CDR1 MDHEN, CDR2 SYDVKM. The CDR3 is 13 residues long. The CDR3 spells CASSFTVVYGYTF. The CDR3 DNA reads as TGTGCCAGCAGTTTTACAGTCGTCTATGGCTACACCTTC.

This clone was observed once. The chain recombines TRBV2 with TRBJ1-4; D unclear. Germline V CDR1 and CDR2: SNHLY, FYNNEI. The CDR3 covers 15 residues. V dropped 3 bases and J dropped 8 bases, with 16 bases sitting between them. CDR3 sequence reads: CASSEVRGSAEKLFF. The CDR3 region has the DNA TGTGCCAGCAGTGAGGTTAGAGGGTCCGCCGAAAAACTGTTTTTT.

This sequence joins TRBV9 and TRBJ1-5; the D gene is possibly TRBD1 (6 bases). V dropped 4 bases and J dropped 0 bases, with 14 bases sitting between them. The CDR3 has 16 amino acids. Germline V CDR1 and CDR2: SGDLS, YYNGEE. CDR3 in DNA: TGTGCCAGCAGCTCGGGAGGGGGAACTAGCAATCAGCCCCAGCATTTT. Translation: CASSSGGGTSNQPQHF. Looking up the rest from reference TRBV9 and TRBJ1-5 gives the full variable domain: DSGVTQTPKHLITATGQRVTLRCSPRSGDLSVYWYQQSLDQGLQFLIQYYNGEERAKGNILERFSAQQFPDLHSELNLSSLELGDSALYFCASSSGGGTSNQPQHFGDGTRLSIL.

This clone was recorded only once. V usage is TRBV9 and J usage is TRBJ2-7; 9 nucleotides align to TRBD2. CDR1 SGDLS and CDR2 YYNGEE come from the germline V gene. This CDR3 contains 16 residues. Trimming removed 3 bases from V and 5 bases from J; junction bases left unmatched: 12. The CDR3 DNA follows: TGTGCCAGCAGCGCGCCCCAGGGACTAGCTCTCCACGAGCAGTACGTC. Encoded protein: CASSAPQGLALHEQYV.

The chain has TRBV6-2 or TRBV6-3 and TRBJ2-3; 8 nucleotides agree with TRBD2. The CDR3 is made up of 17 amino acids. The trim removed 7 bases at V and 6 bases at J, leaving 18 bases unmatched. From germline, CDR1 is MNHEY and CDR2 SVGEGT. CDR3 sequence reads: CASTPGRAGASGDTQYF. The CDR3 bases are TGTGCCAGCACCCCCGGACGAGCGGGGGCCTCGGGGGATACGCAGTATTTT.

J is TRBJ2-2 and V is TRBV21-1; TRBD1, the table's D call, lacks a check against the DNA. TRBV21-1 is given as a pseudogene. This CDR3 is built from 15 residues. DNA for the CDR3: TGTGCCAGCAGCAATACGACAGGGAAAGGCGGGGAGCTGTTTTTT. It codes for CASSNTTGKGGELFF.

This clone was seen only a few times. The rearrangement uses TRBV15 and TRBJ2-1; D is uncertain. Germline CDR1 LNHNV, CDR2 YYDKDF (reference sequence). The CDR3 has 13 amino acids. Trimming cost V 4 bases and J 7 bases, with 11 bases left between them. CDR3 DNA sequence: TGTGCCACCAGCACCCCCCCCTTAAATGAGCAGTTCTTC. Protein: CATSTPPLNEQFF.

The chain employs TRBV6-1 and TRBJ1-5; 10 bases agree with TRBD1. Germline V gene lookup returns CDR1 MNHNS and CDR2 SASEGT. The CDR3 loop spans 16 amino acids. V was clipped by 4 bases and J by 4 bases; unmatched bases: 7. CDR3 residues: CASSGWDRGGNQPQHF. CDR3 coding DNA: TGTGCCAGCAGTGGATGGGACAGGGGCGGGAATCAGCCCCAGCATTTT.

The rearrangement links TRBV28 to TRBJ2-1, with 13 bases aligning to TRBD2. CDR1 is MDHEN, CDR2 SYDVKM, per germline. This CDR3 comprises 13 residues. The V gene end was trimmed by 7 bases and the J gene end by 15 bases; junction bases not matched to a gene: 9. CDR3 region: CASMSGTSGIAFF. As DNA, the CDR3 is TGTGCCAGCATGTCCGGGACTAGCGGGATCGCGTTCTTC.

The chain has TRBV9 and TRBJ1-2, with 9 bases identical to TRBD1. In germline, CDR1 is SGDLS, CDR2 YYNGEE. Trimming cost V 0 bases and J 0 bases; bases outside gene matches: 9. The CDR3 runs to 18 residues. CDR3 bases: TGTGCCAGCAGCGTAGCCCCTAACAGGGGGCATTCTAACTATGGCTACACCTTC. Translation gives CASSVAPNRGHSNYGYTF.

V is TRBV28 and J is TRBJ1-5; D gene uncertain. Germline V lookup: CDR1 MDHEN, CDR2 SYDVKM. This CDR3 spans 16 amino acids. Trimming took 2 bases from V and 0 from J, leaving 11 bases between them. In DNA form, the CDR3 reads TGTGCCAGCAGTTTAGGTCCCAGGAATAGCAATCAGCCCCAGCATTTT. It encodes CASSLGPRNSNQPQHF.

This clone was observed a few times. CDR3 sequence reads: CASSRDRGIQPQHF. The CDR3 DNA is TGTGCCAGTAGTCGGGACAGGGGGATCCAGCCCCAGCATTTT. The chain links TRBV19 to TRBJ1-5; the match to TRBD1 covers 11 bases. The CDR3 contains 14 residues. Germline CDR1 is LNHDA and CDR2 is SQIVND (reference sequence). After removal of 5 bases from V and 7 bases from J, the junction contained 4 bases not matched to a gene.

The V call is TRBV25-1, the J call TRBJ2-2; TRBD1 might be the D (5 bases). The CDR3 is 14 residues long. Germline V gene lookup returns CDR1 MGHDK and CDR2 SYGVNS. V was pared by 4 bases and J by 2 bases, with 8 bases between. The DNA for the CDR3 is TGTGCCAGCAGTGTCGGACATAACACCGGGGAGCTGTTTTTT. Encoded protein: CASSVGHNTGELFF.

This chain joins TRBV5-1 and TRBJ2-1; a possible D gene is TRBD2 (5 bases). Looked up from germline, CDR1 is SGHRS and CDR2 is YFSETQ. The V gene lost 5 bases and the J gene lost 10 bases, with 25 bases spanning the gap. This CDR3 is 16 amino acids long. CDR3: CASSHDTDRLRGEQFF. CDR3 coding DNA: TGCGCCAGCAGTCATGACACGGACCGTCTTAGAGGGGAGCAGTTCTTC.

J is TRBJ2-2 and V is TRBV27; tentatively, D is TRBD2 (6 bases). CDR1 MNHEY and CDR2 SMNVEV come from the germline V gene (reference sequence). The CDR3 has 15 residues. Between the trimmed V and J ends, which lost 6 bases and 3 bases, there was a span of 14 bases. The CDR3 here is CASSSTWEDTGELFF. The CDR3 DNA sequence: TGTGCCAGCAGCTCTACGTGGGAGGACACCGGGGAGCTGTTTTTT.

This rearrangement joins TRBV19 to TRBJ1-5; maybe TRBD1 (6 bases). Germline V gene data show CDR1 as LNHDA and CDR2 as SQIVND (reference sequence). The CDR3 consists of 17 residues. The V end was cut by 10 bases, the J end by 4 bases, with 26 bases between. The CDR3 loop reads CATSKGGNGLGNQPQHF. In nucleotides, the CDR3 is TGTGCCACTTCAAAGGGGGGGAACGGTTTAGGTAATCAGCCCCAGCATTTT.

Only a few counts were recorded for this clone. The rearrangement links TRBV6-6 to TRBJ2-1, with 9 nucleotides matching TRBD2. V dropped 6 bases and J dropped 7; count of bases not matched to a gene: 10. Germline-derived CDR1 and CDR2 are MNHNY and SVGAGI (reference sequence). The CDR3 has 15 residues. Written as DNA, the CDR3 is TGTGCCAGCAGAGTCTCGGGACTAGCTGGGAATGAGCAGTTCTTC. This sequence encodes CASRVSGLAGNEQFF.

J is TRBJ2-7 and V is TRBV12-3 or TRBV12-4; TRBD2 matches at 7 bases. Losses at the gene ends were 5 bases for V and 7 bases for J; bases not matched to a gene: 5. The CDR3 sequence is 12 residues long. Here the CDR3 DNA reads TGTGCCAGCAGTGTCGTCGGGGGGGAGCAGTACTTC. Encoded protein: CASSVVGGEQYF.

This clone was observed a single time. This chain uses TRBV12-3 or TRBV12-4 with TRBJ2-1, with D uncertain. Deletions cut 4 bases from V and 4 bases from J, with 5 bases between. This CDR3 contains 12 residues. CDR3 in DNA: TGTGCCAGCAGTTCAGGTTACAATGAGCAGTTCTTC. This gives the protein CASSSGYNEQFF.

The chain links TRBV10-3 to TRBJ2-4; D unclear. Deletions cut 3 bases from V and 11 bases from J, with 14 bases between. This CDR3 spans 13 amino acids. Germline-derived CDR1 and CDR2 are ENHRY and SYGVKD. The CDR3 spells CAISDASFEFQYF. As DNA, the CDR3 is TGTGCCATCAGTGATGCTTCTTTTGAGTTTCAGTACTTC.

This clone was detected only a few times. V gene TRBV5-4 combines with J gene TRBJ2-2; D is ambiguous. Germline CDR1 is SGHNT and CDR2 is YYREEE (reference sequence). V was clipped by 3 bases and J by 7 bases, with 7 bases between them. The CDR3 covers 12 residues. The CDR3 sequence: CASSYGNGELFF. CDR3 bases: TGTGCCAGCAGCTACGGTAACGGGGAGCTGTTTTTT.